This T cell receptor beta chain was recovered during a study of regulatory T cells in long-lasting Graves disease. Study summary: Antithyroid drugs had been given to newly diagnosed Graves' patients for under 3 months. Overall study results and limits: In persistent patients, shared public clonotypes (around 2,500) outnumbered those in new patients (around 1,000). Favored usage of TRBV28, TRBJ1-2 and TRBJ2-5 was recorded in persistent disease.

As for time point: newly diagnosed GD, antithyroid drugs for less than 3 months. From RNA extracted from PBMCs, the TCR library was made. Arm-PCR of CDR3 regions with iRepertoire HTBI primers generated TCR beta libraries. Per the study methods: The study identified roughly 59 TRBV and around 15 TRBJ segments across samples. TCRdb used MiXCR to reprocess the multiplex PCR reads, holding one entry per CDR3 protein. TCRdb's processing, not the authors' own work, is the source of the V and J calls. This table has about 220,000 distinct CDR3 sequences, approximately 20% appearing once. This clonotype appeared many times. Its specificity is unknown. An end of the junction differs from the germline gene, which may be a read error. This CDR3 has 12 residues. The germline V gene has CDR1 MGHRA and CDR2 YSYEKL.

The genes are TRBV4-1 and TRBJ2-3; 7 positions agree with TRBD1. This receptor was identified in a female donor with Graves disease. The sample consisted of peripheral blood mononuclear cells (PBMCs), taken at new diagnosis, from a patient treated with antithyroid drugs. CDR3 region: CASSQEEDRRCF. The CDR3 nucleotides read TGCGCCAGCAGCCAAGAGGAGGACAGGAGGTGTTTT.